The T cell receptor beta chain under discussion was sequenced for a study of T cell responses to AZD1222 COVID-19 vaccine. Overall study findings and caveats: Compared with day 0, the breadth and depth of the Spike-specific TCR repertoire rose significantly after two doses of AZD1222. Nearly half of spike-specific TCRs reportedly target variant regions that are unmutated in the B.1.351 and B.1.1.7 variants.

About this clone: The antigen is undetermined.

Here immunoSEQ multiplex PCR was the method, and the copy in TCRdb shows in-frame clones only, minus some. The profile shows 60,000 to 95,000 clones, roughly 84% of them singletons. V lost 4 bases, J lost 1 base, and 4 bases lay in between. The CDR3 extends over 12 amino acids. CDR1 and CDR2 from the germline V gene are LNHDA and SQIVND (reference sequence). The V and J genes are TRBV19 and TRBJ1-1; no firm D call. The receptor was derived from an adult who received the AZD1222 COVID-19 vaccine. This specimen consisted of peripheral blood, obtained 28 days after the second AZD1222 dose. For the CDR3, the DNA is TGTGCCAGTAGTAAGAAGAACACTGAAGCTTTCTTT. It specifies CASSKKNTEAFF.